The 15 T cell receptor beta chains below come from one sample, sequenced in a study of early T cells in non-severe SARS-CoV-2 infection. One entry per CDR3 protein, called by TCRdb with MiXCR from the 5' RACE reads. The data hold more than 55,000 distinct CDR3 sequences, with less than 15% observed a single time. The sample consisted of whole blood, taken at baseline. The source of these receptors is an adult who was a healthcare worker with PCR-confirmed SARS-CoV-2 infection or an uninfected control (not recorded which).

CDR3 protein: CASSLRGNQYF. The CDR3, as DNA: TGTGCCAGCTCCCTGAGGGGTAATCAGTACTTC. The rearrangement joins TRBV12-3 or TRBV12-4 to TRBJ2-4; D may correspond to TRBD1 or TRBD2 (5 bases each). V was clipped by 8 bases and J by 12 bases, with 14 bases between them. The CDR3 is made up of 11 amino acids.

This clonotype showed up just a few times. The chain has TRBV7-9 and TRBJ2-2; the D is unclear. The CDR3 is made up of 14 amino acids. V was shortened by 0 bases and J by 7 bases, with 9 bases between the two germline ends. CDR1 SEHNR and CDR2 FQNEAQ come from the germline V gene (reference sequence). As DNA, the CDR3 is TGTGCCAGCAGCTTAGCAGGGTCGGACGGGGAGCTGTTTTTT. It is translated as CASSLAGSDGELFF.

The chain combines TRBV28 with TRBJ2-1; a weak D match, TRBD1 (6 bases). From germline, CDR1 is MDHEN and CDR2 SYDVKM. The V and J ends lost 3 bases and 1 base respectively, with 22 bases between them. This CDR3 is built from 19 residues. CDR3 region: CASSFPLTGGEESYNEQFF. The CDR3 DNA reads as TGTGCCAGCAGTTTCCCCCTGACAGGCGGTGAGGAGTCCTACAATGAGCAGTTCTTC.

Here the CDR3 reads CAWSVAAYYEQYF. CDR3 DNA: TGTGCCTGGAGTGTAGCAGCCTACTACGAGCAGTACTTC. The chain recombines TRBV30 with TRBJ2-7; D gene uncertain. From germline, CDR1 is GTSNPN and CDR2 SVGIG (reference sequence). With 0 bases removed from V and 3 bases from J, the gap between germline ends came to 9 bases. The CDR3 length is 13 residues.

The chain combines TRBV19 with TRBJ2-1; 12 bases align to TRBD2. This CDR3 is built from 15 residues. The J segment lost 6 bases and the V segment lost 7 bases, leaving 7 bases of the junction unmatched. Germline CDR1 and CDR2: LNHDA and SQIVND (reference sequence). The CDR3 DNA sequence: TGTGCCAGTACCCCCGGGACTAGCGGGTTCAATGAGCAGTTCTTC. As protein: CASTPGTSGFNEQFF.

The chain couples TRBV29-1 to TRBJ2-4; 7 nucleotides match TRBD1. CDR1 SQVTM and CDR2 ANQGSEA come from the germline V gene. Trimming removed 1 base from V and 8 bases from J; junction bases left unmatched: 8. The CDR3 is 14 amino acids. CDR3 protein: CSVEVTGVGDIQYF. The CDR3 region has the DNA TGCAGCGTTGAAGTTACAGGGGTTGGAGACATTCAGTACTTC.

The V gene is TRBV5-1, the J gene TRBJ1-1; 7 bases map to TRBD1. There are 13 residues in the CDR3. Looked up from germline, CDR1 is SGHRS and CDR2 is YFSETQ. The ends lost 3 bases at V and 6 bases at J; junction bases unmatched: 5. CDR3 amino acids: CASSSDRRAEAFF. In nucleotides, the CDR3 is TGCGCCAGCAGCTCGGACAGGAGGGCTGAAGCTTTCTTT. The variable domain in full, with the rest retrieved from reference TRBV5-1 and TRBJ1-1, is KAGVTQTPRYLIKTRGQQVTLSCSPISGHRSVSWYQQTPGQGLQFLFEYFSETQRNKGNFPGRFSGRQFSNSRSEMNVSTLELGDSALYLCASSSDRRAEAFFGQGTRLTVV.

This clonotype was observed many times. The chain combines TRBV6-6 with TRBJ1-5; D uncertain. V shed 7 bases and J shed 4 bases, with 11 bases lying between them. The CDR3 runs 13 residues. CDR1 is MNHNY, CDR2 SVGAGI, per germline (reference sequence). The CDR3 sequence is CASIEALNQPQHF. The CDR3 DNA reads TGTGCCAGCATAGAAGCCCTGAATCAGCCCCAGCATTTT.

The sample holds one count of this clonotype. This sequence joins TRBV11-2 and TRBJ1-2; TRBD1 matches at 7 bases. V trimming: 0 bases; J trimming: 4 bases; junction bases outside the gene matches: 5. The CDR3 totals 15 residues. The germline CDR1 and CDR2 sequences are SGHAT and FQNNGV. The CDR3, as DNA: TGTGCCAGCAGCTTAGATGGCAGGGACAGCTATGGCTACACCTTC. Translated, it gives CASSLDGRDSYGYTF.

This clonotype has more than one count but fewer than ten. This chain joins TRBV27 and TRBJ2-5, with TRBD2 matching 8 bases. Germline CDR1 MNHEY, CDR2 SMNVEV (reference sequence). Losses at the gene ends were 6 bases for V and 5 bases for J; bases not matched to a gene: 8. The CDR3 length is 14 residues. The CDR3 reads CASRDSGGSETQYF. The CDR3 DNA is TGTGCCAGCAGGGACAGCGGGGGTTCGGAGACCCAGTACTTC.

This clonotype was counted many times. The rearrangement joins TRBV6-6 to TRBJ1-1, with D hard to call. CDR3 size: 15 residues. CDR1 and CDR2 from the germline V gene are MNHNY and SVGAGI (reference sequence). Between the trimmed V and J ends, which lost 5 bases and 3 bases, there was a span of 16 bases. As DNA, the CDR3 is TGTGCCAGCAGTCTAGTCCGGGCCGGGGACACTGAAGCTTTCTTT. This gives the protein CASSLVRAGDTEAFF.

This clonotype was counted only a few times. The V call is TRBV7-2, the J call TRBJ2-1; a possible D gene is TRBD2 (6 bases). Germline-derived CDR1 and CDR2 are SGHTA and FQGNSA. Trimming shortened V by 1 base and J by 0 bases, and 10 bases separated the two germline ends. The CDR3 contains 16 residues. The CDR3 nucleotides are TGTGCCAGCAGCTTAGAACTAGCCGCCTCCTACAATGAGCAGTTCTTC. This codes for CASSLELAASYNEQFF.

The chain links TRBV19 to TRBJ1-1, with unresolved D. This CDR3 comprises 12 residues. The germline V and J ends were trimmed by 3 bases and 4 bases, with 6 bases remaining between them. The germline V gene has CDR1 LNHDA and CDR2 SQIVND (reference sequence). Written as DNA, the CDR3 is TGTGCCAGTAGTATCTTTGGCACTGAAGCTTTCTTT. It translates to CASSIFGTEAFF.

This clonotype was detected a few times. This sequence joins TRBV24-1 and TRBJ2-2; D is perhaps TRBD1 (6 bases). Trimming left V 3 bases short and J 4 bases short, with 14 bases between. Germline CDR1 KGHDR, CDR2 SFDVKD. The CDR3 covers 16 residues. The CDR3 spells CATSDGDTPPTGELFF. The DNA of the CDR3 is TGTGCCACCAGTGATGGGGACACGCCACCCACCGGGGAGCTGTTTTTT.

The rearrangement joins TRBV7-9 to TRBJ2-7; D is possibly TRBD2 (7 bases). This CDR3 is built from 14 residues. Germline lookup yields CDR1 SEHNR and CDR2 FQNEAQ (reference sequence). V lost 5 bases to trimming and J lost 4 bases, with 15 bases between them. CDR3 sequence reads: CASSPPGGKYEQYF. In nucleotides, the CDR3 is TGTGCCAGCAGCCCCCCGGGGGGCAAGTACGAGCAGTACTTC.